This T cell receptor (beta chain) emerged from a study of blood T cell repertoires in COVID-19. Those enrolled, adults aged about 18 to 95 years, came from about two dozen US areas. In the study's own analysis: Estimated nucleated cell counts came from reference gene primer amplification. Libraries were prepared by immunoSEQ multiplex PCR; TCRdb keeps only in-frame clonotypes and omits some of them. V and J calls and clone size come straight from that table; D and trimming were deduced from the DNA. The profile shows a few hundred thousand clones, about 91% of them singletons. The V gene's germline CDR1 is GTSNPN and CDR2 SVGIG (reference sequence). The V gene lost 0 bases and the J gene lost 7 bases, with 15 bases spanning the gap. The CDR3 has 14 amino acids.

This chain uses TRBV30 with TRBJ1-2; D remains unclear. Sequencing used PBMCs or T cells enriched from blood (not recorded which). The sequence derives from a woman in her thirties or forties with acute COVID-19. This chain's CDR3 is CAWSVGHLSSGYTF. The CDR3, as DNA: TGTGCCTGGAGTGTAGGCCACCTTAGCAGTGGCTACACCTTC.